This T cell receptor beta chain was sequenced during a study of blood T cell repertoires in COVID-19. Study details: The cDNA or gDNA used as material had been derived from T cells, B-cell-depleted T cells, or PBMCs.

This CDR3 is built from 15 residues. V shed 1 base, J shed 3 bases, and the junction held 5 bases outside the gene matches. Germline CDR1 and CDR2: SGHNT and YYREEE (reference sequence). The table came from immunoSEQ multiplex PCR; TCRdb's copy has only in-frame clones and leaves some out. The sample lists some 200,000 clones, 80% to 90% occurring once. The sequence derives from a woman between 45 and 60 years old with acute or convalescent COVID-19. Material: peripheral blood. The V and J genes are TRBV5-4 and TRBJ2-5; 8 nucleotides line up with TRBD2. In DNA, the CDR3 is TGTGCCAGCAGCTTGAGGCTAGCGGGTGAAGAGACCCAGTACTTC. Its translation: CASSLRLAGEETQYF.